This entry lists 2 T cell receptor beta chains sequenced from one sample in a study of CD8+ T cells in alopecia areata. Extracted RNA was reverse transcribed, and the resulting cDNA served as sequencing template. The method was immunoSEQ multiplex PCR; TCRdb's version includes in-frame clones alone and lacks a portion of them. The sample carries 90,000 to 150,000 clones, roughly two fifths recorded once. The sequencing sample was made of CD4+ T cells sorted from blood. The receptors shown here come from a human donor with alopecia areata.

This clone was detected only a few times. The V gene is TRBV23-1, the J gene TRBJ1-1, with D unclear. TRBV23-1 is an ORF, with its function uncertain. Trimming shortened V by 0 bases and J by 5 bases, and 7 bases separated the two germline ends. The CDR3 has 13 amino acids. The CDR3 loop is CASSQSGRTEAFF. The DNA of the CDR3 is TGCGCCAGCAGTCAATCCGGAAGGACTGAAGCTTTCTTT.

The genes are TRBV7-2 and TRBJ2-5; 11 positions match TRBD2. Unmatched junction bases numbered 5, after V lost 6 bases and J lost 5 bases. Germline CDR1 is SGHTA and CDR2 is FQGNSA. This CDR3 is 14 amino acids long. The CDR3 is CASSSGGAWETQYF. The CDR3 DNA is TGTGCCAGCAGTAGCGGGGGGGCCTGGGAGACCCAGTACTTC. Together with reference TRBV7-2 and TRBJ2-5, the CDR3 gives the full variable domain: GAGVSQSPSNKVTEKGKDVELRCDPISGHTALYWYRQSLGQGLEFLIYFQGNSAPDKSGLPSDRFSAERTGGSVSTLTIQRTQQEDSAVYLCASSSGGAWETQYFGPGTRLLVL.